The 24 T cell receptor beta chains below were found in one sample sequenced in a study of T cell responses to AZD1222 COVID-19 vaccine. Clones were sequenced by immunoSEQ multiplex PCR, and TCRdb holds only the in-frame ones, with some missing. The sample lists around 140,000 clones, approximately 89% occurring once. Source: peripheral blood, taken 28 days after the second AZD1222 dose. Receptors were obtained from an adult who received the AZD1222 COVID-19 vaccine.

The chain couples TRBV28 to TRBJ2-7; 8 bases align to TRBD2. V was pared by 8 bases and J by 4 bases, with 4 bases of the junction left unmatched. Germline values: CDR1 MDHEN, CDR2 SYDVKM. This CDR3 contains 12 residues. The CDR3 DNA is TGTGCCAGCCGGGAGGGTCAGTACGAGCAGTACTTC. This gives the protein CASREGQYEQYF.

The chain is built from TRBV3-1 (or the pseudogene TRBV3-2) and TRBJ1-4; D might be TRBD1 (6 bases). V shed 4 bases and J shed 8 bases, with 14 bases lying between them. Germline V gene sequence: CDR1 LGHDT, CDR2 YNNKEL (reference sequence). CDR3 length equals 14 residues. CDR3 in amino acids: CASSPRQGREKLFF. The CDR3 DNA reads TGTGCCAGCAGCCCGCGGCAGGGGAGGGAAAAACTGTTTTTT.

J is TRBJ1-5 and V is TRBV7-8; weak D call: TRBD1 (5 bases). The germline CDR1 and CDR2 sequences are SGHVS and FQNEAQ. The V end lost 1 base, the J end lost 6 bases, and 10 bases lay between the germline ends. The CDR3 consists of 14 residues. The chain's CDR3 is CASSLVSGGQPQHF. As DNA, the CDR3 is TGTGCCAGCAGCTTAGTATCCGGGGGTCAGCCCCAGCATTTT.

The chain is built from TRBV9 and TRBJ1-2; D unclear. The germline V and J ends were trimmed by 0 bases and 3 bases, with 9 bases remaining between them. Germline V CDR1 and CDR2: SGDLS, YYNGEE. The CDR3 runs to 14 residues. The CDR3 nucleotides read TGTGCCAGCAGCGTAGAAGGATTCGACTATGGCTACACCTTC. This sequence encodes CASSVEGFDYGYTF.

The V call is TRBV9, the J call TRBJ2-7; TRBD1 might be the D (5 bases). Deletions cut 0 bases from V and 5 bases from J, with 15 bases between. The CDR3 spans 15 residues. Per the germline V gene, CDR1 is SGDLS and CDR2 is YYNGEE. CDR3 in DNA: TGTGCCAGCAGCGTAGAGCCCCAGGGTGGGGACGAGCAGTACTTC. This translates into CASSVEPQGGDEQYF.

Here the CDR3 DNA reads TGTGCCAGCAGTCCGGCCCCCGTGCTCTCCTACGAGCAGTACTTC. The encoded protein is CASSPAPVLSYEQYF. This rearrangement joins TRBV27 to TRBJ2-7; D not certain. Germline V CDR1 and CDR2: MNHEY, SMNVEV (reference sequence). The CDR3 is 15 residues long. The ends were cut back, 5 bases at V and 0 bases at J, with 14 bases in the middle.

The CDR3 sequence: CSVAPNYGYTF. CDR3 nucleotide sequence: TGCAGCGTGGCCCCTAACTATGGCTACACCTTC. The chain uses TRBV29-1 and TRBJ1-2; D ambiguous. CDR1 and CDR2 (germline): SQVTM, ANQGSEA. V was cut by 6 bases and J by 0 bases, with 5 bases left in between. This CDR3 has 11 amino acids.

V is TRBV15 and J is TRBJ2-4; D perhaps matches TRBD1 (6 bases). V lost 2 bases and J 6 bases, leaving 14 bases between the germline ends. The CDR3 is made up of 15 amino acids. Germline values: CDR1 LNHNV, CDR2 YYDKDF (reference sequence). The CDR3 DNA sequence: TGTGCCACCAGCAGACACACAAGAGGGGGAAACATTCAGTACTTC. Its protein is CATSRHTRGGNIQYF.

CDR3 sequence: CASTPVEGLAGFNEQFF. The CDR3 nucleotides are TGTGCCAGTACGCCCGTCGAGGGACTAGCGGGGTTCAATGAGCAGTTCTTC. V usage is TRBV19 and J usage is TRBJ2-1; TRBD2 aligns across 13 bases. Trimming cost V 7 bases and J 6 bases; bases outside gene matches: 12. The V gene's germline CDR1 is LNHDA and CDR2 SQIVND (reference sequence). The CDR3 runs 17 residues.

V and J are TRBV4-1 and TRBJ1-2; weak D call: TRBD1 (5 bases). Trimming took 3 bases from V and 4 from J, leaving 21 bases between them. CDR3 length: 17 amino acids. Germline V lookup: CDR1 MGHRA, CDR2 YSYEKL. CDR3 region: CASSQLVGTAPGYGYTF. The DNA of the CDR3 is TGCGCCAGCAGCCAGCTGGTGGGGACGGCGCCGGGCTATGGCTACACCTTC.

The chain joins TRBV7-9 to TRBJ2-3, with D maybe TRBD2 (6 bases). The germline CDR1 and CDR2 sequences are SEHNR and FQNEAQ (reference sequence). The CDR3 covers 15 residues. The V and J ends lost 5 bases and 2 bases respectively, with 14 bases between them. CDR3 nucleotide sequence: TGTGCCAGCAGCCCTCTAGGCGGGGCCACAGATACGCAGTATTTT. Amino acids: CASSPLGGATDTQYF.

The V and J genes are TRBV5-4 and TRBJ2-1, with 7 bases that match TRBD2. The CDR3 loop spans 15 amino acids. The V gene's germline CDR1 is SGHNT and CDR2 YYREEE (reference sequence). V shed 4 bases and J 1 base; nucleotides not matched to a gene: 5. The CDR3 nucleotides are TGTGCCAGCAGCGTCGGGAGGCCGTCCTACAATGAGCAGTTCTTC. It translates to CASSVGRPSYNEQFF.

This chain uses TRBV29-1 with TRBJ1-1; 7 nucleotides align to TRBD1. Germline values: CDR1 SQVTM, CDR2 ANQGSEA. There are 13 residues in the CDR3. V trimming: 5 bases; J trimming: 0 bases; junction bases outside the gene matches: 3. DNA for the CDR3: TGCAGCGTTCGGACAGGACTGAACACTGAAGCTTTCTTT. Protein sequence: CSVRTGLNTEAFF.

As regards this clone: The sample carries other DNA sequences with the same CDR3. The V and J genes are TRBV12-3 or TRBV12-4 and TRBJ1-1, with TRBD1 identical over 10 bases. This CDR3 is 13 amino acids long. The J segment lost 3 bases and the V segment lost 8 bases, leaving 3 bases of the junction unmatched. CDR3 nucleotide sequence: TGTGCCAGCCGGACAGGGGGTTACACTGAAGCTTTCTTT. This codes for CASRTGGYTEAFF.

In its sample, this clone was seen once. In nucleotides, the CDR3 is TGTGCCAGCAGCCTTCTGAGGGGGAGGAGTGGAAACACCATATATTTT. Translated, it gives CASSLLRGRSGNTIYF. The rearrangement uses TRBV5-5 and TRBJ1-3, with a possible D match to TRBD1 (6 bases). This CDR3 has 16 amino acids. From germline, CDR1 is SGHKS and CDR2 YYEKEE (reference sequence). V was clipped by 4 bases and J by 3 bases, with 17 bases between them.

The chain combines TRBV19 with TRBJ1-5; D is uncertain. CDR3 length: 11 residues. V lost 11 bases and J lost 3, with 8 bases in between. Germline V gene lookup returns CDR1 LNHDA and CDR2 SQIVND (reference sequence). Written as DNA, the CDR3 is TGTGCCGGCGGGGTCAATCAGCCCCAGCATTTT. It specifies CAGGVNQPQHF.

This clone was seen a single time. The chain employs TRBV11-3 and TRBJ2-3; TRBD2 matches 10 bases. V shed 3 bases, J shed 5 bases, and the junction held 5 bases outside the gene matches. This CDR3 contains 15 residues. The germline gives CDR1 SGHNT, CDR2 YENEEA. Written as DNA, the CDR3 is TGTGCCAGCAGCTTTATAGCGGGAGGCGAAGATACGCAGTATTTT. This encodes CASSFIAGGEDTQYF.

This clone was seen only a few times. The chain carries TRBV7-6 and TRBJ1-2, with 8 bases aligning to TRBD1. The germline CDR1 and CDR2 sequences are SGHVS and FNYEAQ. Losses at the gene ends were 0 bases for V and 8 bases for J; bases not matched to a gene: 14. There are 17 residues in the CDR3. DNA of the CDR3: TGTGCCAGCAGCTTAGCGTCTCGGAAGACAGGGGTGGTAGGCTACACCTTC. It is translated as CASSLASRKTGVVGYTF. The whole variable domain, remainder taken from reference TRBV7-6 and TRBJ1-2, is GAGVSQSPRYKVTKRGQDVALRCDPISGHVSLYWYRQALGQGPEFLTYFNYEAQQDKSGLPNDRFSAERPEGSISTLTIQRTEQRDSAMYRCASSLASRKTGVVGYTFGSGTRLTVV.

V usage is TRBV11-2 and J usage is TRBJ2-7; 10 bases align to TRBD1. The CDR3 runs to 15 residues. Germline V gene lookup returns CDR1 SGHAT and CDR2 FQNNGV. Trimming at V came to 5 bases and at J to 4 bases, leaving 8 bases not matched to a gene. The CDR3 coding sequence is TGTGCCAGCAGCGTTACCGGGACAGGGGTATACGAGCAGTACTTC. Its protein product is CASSVTGTGVYEQYF.

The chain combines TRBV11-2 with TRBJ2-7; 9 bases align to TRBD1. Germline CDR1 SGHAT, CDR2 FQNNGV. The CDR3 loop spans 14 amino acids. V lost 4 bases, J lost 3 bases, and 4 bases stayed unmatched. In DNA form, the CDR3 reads TGTGCCAGCAGCTCTGCGACAGGGGGCTACGAGCAGTACTTC. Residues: CASSSATGGYEQYF.

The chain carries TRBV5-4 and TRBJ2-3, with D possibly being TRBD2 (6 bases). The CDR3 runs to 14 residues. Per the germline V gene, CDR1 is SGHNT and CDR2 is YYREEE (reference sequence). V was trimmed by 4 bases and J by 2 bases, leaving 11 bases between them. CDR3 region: CASSPGTLTDTQYF. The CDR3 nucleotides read TGTGCCAGCAGCCCCGGGACTCTCACAGATACGCAGTATTTT.

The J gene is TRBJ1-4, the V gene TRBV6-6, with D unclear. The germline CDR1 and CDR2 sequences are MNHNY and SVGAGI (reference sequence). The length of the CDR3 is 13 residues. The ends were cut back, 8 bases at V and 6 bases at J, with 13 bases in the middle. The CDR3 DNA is TGTGCCAGCCTAAATACGGCCGATGAAAAACTGTTTTTT. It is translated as CASLNTADEKLFF.

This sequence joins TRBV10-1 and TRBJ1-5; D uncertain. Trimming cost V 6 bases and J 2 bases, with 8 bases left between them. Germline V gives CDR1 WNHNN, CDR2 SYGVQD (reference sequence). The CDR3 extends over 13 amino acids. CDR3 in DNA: TGCGCCAGCAGCGGCCAAGGCAATCAGCCCCAGCATTTT. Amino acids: CASSGQGNQPQHF.

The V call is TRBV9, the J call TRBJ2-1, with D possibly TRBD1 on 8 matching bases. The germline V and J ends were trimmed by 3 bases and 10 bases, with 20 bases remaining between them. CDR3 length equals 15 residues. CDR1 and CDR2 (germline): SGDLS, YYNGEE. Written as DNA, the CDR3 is TGTGCCAGCAGCGCGCGGGGGACAGGCAGATACGAGCAGTTCTTC. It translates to CASSARGTGRYEQFF.